This T cell receptor (beta chain) derives from a study of tumor T cells in aggressive B-cell lymphoma. Using immunoSEQ multiplex PCR, the repertoire was profiled, and TCRdb retains in-frame clones only, with some absent. This table has roughly 3,000 clones, about 88% appearing once. V was clipped by 3 bases and J by 3 bases; unmatched bases: 5. Germline assignment: CDR1 MDHEN and CDR2 SYDVKM. The CDR3 sequence is 15 residues long. The V gene is TRBV28, the J gene TRBJ2-1; 7 nucleotides line up with TRBD2. This sequence originates from an adult with diffuse large B cell lymphoma. The sequencing input was tumor tissue. DNA for the CDR3: TGTGCCAGCAGTTTGGCGGGAGCGAGCTACAATGAGCAGTTCTTC. Translated: CASSLAGASYNEQFF. The complete variable domain, with remaining parts taken from reference TRBV28 and TRBJ2-1, reads DVKVTQSSRYLVKRTGEKVFLECVQDMDHENMFWYRQDPGLGLRLIYFSYDVKMKEKGDIPEGYSVSREKKERFSLILESASTNQTSMYLCASSLAGASYNEQFFGPGTRLTVL.